These 22 T cell receptor beta chains were all obtained from the same sample, sequenced in a study of spatial heterogeneity in lung cancer (dated by TCRdb to the late 2010s). What this sample's time point label stands for: sample taken at primary tumor resection. The library was generated by 5' RACE. TCRdb shows the sequencer as NextSeq 500. In TCRdb, the public reads were trimmed at Q25 with fastp and aligned with MiXCR, with productive beta chains retained. Records with the same CDR3 protein are collapsed into one entry carrying the most frequent genes and DNA. A total of approximately 40,000 distinct CDR3 sequences appear in this sample, about 13% of them only once. 55% to 65% of the sample belongs to the ten largest clones. Here the sequenced sample was PBMCs, taken at surgery. These receptors originate from a male donor with early-stage non-small cell lung cancer.

This chain joins TRBV29-1 and TRBJ2-5; D gene ambiguous. The CDR3 consists of 12 residues. V was shortened by 1 base and J by 0 bases, with 3 bases between the two germline ends. From germline, CDR1 is SQVTM and CDR2 ANQGSEA. CDR3 sequence (DNA): TGCAGCGTTGAAGTTCACCAAGAGACCCAGTACTTC. Its protein product is CSVEVHQETQYF.

In this sample, this clonotype turned up a few times. The chain couples TRBV20-1 to TRBJ1-1; TRBD1 matches at 7 bases. V trimming: 5 bases; J trimming: 4 bases; junction bases outside the gene matches: 10. CDR3 size: 14 residues. The germline V gene has CDR1 DFQATT and CDR2 SNEGSKA (reference sequence). In nucleotides, the CDR3 is TGCAGTGCTTACAAGGGGGCGGAAGGCACTGAAGCTTTCTTT. Translated, it gives CSAYKGAEGTEAFF.

This clonotype was counted only a few times. This rearrangement joins TRBV20-1 to TRBJ2-7, with 8 bases matching TRBD1. The germline V gene has CDR1 DFQATT and CDR2 SNEGSKA (reference sequence). The CDR3 has 14 residues. V shed 6 bases, J shed 0 bases, and the junction held 7 bases outside the gene matches. In nucleotides, the CDR3 is TGCAGTGCGACGGACAGGGCTTACTCCTACGAGCAGTACTTC. Protein sequence: CSATDRAYSYEQYF.

V gene TRBV12-3 or TRBV12-4 combines with J gene TRBJ2-7, with TRBD2 as a possible D gene (6 bases). This CDR3 is 13 amino acids long. V dropped 5 bases and J dropped 3 bases, with 11 bases sitting between them. The CDR3 protein is CASSRGTGYEQYF. Written as DNA, the CDR3 is TGTGCCAGCAGTCGGGGGACCGGCTACGAGCAGTACTTC.

The sample holds a few counts of this clonotype. V usage is TRBV7-9 and J usage is TRBJ1-4; 8 bases fit TRBD1. Per germline, CDR1 SEHNR and CDR2 FQNEAQ (reference sequence). V lost 3 bases, J lost 6 bases, and 6 bases stayed unmatched. The CDR3 sequence is 15 residues long. This chain's CDR3 is CASSLAGGGYEKLFF. CDR3 sequence (DNA): TGTGCCAGCAGCTTGGCAGGGGGCGGATATGAAAAACTGTTTTTT.

The chain couples TRBV6-6 to TRBJ2-5; 9 nucleotides agree with TRBD2. V lost 4 bases, J lost 4 bases, and 4 bases stayed unmatched. This CDR3 comprises 14 residues. CDR1 MNHNY and CDR2 SVGAGI come from the germline V gene (reference sequence). CDR3 sequence reads: CASSSAGGRETQYF. As DNA, the CDR3 is TGTGCCAGCAGTTCCGCGGGGGGGCGAGAGACCCAGTACTTC.

J is TRBJ2-1 and V is TRBV12-3 or TRBV12-4; 7 bases are a match to TRBD1. Trimming removed 3 bases from V and 0 bases from J; junction bases left unmatched: 2. The CDR3 consists of 15 residues. The CDR3 region has the DNA TGTGCCAGCAGTTTGAGACAGGGCTCCTACAATGAGCAGTTCTTC. It encodes CASSLRQGSYNEQFF.

J is TRBJ2-7 and V is TRBV7-9, with 7 bases aligning to TRBD2. This CDR3 has 14 residues. After removal of 5 bases from V and 5 bases from J, the junction contained 9 bases not matched to a gene. Germline-derived CDR1 and CDR2 are SEHNR and FQNEAQ (reference sequence). CDR3 protein: CASSKWEGRNEQYF. CDR3 DNA: TGTGCCAGCAGCAAATGGGAGGGGAGGAACGAGCAGTACTTC.

This clonotype came up once. This chain connects TRBV10-3 to TRBJ1-5; perhaps TRBD1 as D (6 bases). Germline V gene sequence: CDR1 ENHRY, CDR2 SYGVKD. Trimming stripped 0 bases from V and 0 bases from J, with 12 bases between. The CDR3 covers 17 residues. The CDR3 region has the DNA TGTGCCATCAGTGAGTCCATCAGGGACATTAGCAATCAGCCCCAGCATTTT. Amino acids: CAISESIRDISNQPQHF.

This clonotype was seen a handful of times. The rearrangement joins TRBV7-9 to TRBJ2-3, with unresolved D. V lost 5 bases to trimming and J lost 2 bases, with 23 bases between them. Germline values: CDR1 SEHNR, CDR2 FQNEAQ (reference sequence). This CDR3 spans 18 amino acids. CDR3 bases: TGTGCCAGCAGCCCTCTATTGTGGGCGGAGCGAAACACAGATACGCAGTATTTT. This codes for CASSPLLWAERNTDTQYF. The entire variable domain, with the rest obtained from reference TRBV7-9 and TRBJ2-3, is as follows: DTGVSQNPRHKITKRGQNVTFRCDPISEHNRLYWYRQTLGQGPEFLTYFQNEAQLEKSRLLSDRFSAERPKGSFSTLEIQRTEQGDSAMYLCASSPLLWAERNTDTQYFGPGTRLTVL.

The CDR3 reads CASSPSLPSSYEQYF. In nucleotides, the CDR3 is TGTGCCAGCAGCCCCTCGCTCCCGAGCTCCTACGAGCAGTACTTC. This chain links TRBV13 with TRBJ2-7; D gene uncertain. There are 15 residues in the CDR3. V was cut by 5 bases and J by 0 bases, with 14 bases left in between. Germline-derived CDR1 and CDR2 are PRHDT and FYEKMQ (reference sequence).

This clonotype occurred a few times. This sequence joins TRBV10-3 and TRBJ2-1; 8 bases fit TRBD2. The germline V gene has CDR1 ENHRY and CDR2 SYGVKD. Trimming cost V 0 bases and J 7 bases; bases outside gene matches: 2. This CDR3 is built from 14 residues. The CDR3 sequence: CAISESERGNEQFF. The DNA of the CDR3 is TGTGCCATCAGTGAGTCCGAGCGGGGGAATGAGCAGTTCTTC.

This clonotype has more than one count but fewer than ten. V is TRBV19 and J is TRBJ1-5; possible D gene TRBD1, 5 bases. Trimming stripped 4 bases from V and 9 bases from J, with 22 bases between. CDR3 size: 16 residues. Germline-derived CDR1 and CDR2 are LNHDA and SQIVND (reference sequence). The CDR3: CASSTSTEGGLRPQHF. CDR3 nucleotides: TGTGCCAGTAGTACCTCGACAGAGGGTGGGTTAAGGCCCCAGCATTTT. Together with reference TRBV19 and TRBJ1-5, the CDR3 gives the full variable domain: DGGITQSPKYLFRKEGQNVTLSCEQNLNHDAMYWYRQDPGQGLRLIYYSQIVNDFQKGDIAEGYSVSREKKESFPLTVTSAQKNPTAFYLCASSTSTEGGLRPQHFGDGTRLSIL.

This chain uses TRBV3-1 with TRBJ2-1; D remains ambiguous. CDR1 LGHDT and CDR2 YNNKEL come from the germline V gene (reference sequence). The V end was cut by 4 bases, the J end by 0 bases, with 10 bases between. The CDR3 is made up of 15 amino acids. Written as DNA, the CDR3 is TGTGCCAGCAGCCCGACGGTAAGCTCCTACAATGAGCAGTTCTTC. Amino acids: CASSPTVSSYNEQFF.

The chain is built from TRBV9 and TRBJ2-1; maybe TRBD1 (5 bases). With 0 bases removed from V and 4 bases from J, the gap between germline ends came to 11 bases. CDR3 length equals 15 residues. CDR1 and CDR2 from the germline V gene are SGDLS and YYNGEE. The DNA for the CDR3 is TGTGCCAGCAGCGTAGATGGAGACAGTTACAATGAGCAGTTCTTC. It encodes CASSVDGDSYNEQFF.

The chain recombines TRBV20-1 with TRBJ2-1, with 8 positions matching TRBD2. The CDR3 covers 12 residues. After removal of 6 bases from V and 5 bases from J, the junction contained 3 bases not matched to a gene. The V gene's germline CDR1 is DFQATT and CDR2 SNEGSKA (reference sequence). CDR3: CSAGGAHNEQFF. The CDR3, as DNA: TGCAGTGCCGGGGGGGCTCACAATGAGCAGTTCTTC.

This clonotype showed up many times. CDR3 residues: CASSELGRGYQPQHF. In DNA form, the CDR3 reads TGCGCCAGCAGTGAGTTGGGCAGGGGGTATCAGCCCCAGCATTTT. The chain combines TRBV10-2 with TRBJ1-5; 7 nucleotides agree with TRBD1. This CDR3 comprises 15 residues. From germline, CDR1 is WSHSY and CDR2 SAAADI. With V trimmed by 1 base and J by 5 bases, 5 bases remained unmatched.

The chain recombines TRBV12-3 or TRBV12-4 with TRBJ1-1; possibly TRBD1 for D (5 bases). The CDR3 spans 13 residues. V lost 5 bases and J lost 4, with 11 bases in between. The CDR3 sequence: CASSPQASTEAFF. CDR3 in DNA: TGTGCCAGCAGTCCACAGGCTAGCACTGAAGCTTTCTTT.

This clonotype came up a few times. V and J are TRBV4-3 and TRBJ2-1; tentatively, D is TRBD2 (5 bases). The CDR3 covers 13 residues. Germline-derived CDR1 and CDR2 are LGHNA and YSLEER. Trimming removed 3 bases from V and 7 bases from J, with 10 bases in between. The CDR3 sequence: CASSQPTRNEQFF. For the CDR3, the DNA is TGCGCCAGCAGCCAGCCTACTAGGAATGAGCAGTTCTTC.

The chain is built from TRBV6-5 and TRBJ2-7, with a weak D call TRBD2 (5 bases). Per germline, CDR1 MNHEY and CDR2 SVGAGI. This CDR3 spans 14 amino acids. The V and J ends lost 7 bases and 0 bases respectively, with 13 bases between them. The CDR3 DNA sequence: TGTGCCAGCACCTCGCCTGGGAGCTCCTACGAGCAGTACTTC. It is translated as CASTSPGSSYEQYF.

In this sample, this clonotype turned up many times. The chain recombines TRBV2 with TRBJ2-5; D not certain. Between the trimmed V and J ends, which lost 7 bases and 5 bases, there was a span of 8 bases. CDR1 SNHLY and CDR2 FYNNEI come from the germline V gene. This CDR3 has 11 amino acids. CDR3 in amino acids: CASMFTETQYF. The CDR3 DNA reads TGTGCCAGCATGTTCACGGAGACCCAGTACTTC.

The rearrangement joins TRBV7-2 to TRBJ1-1, with D possibly being TRBD1 (5 bases). This CDR3 is 12 amino acids long. V was trimmed by 4 bases and J by 10 bases, leaving 13 bases between them. CDR1 SGHTA and CDR2 FQGNSA come from the germline V gene. The CDR3 sequence is CASSSPGLSAFF. The CDR3 nucleotides read TGTGCCAGCAGCTCGCCAGGGTTGTCAGCTTTCTTT.